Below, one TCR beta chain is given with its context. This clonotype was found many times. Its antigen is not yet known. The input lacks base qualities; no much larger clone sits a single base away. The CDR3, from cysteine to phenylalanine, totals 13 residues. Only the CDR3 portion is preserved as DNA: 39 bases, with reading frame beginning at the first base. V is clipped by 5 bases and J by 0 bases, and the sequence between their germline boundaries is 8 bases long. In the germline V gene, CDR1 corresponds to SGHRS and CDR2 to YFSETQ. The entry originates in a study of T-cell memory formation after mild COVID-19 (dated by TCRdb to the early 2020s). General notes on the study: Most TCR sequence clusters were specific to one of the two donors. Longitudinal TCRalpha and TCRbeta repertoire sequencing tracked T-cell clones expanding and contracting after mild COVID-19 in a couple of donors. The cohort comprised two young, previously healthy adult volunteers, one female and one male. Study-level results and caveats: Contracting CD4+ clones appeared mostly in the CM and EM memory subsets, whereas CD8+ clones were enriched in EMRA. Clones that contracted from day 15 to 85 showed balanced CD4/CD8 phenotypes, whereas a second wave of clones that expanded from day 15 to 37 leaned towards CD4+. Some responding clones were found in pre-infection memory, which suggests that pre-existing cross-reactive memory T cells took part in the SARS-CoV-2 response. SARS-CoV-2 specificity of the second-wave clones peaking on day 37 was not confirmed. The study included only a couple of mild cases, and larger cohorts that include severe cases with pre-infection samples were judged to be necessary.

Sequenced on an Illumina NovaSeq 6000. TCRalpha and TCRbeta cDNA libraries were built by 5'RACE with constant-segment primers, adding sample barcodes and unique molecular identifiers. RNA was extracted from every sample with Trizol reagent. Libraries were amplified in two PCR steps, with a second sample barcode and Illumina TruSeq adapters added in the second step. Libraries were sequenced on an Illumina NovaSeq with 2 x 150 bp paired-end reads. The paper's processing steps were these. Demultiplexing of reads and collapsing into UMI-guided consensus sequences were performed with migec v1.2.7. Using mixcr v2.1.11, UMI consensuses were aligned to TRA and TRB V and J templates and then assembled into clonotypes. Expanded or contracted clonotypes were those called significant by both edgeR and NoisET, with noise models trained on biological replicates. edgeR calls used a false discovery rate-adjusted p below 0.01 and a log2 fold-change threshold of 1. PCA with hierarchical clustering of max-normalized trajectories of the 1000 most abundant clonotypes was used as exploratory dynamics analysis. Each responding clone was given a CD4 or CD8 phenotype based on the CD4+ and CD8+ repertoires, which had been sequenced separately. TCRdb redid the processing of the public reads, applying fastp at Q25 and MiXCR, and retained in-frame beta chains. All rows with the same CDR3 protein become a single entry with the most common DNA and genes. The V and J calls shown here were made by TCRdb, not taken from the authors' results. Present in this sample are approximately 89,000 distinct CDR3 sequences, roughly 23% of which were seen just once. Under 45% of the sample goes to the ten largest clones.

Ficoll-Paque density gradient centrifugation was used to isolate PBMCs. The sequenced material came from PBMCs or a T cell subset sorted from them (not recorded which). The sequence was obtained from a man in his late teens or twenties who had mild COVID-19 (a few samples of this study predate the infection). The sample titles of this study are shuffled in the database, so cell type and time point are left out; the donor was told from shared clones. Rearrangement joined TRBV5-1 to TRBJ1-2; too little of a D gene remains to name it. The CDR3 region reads CASRTDANYGYTF. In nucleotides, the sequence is TGCGCCAGCAGAACGGACGCTAACTATGGCTACACCTTC.